Detailed here is one T cell receptor (beta chain). Its cognate antigen is unknown. According to the study, TCR beta libraries were built with iRepertoire HTBI primers and CDR3-region Arm-PCR. Methods used by the authors: Across samples, roughly 64 TRBV and 12 to 15 TRBJ segments were found. TCRdb reprocessed the multiplex PCR reads via MiXCR and lists one record per CDR3 protein. TCRdb's processing, not the authors', yielded these V and J calls. The table shows about 240,000 distinct CDR3 sequences, with 20% occurring only once. These data come from a study of regulatory T cells in long-lasting Graves disease. Study outcomes and limitations: It was in persistent disease that TRBV28, TRBJ1-2 and TRBJ2-5 were favored.

Noted time point: newly diagnosed GD, antithyroid drugs for less than 3 months. PBMC RNA served as the TCR library source. Trimming took 7 bases from V and 5 from J; bases not matched to a gene: 9. CDR3 length: 15 residues. The sample was peripheral blood mononuclear cells (PBMCs), taken at new diagnosis, from a patient treated with antithyroid drugs. This sequence was found in a female donor with Graves disease. V gene TRBV12-3 or TRBV12-4 combines with J gene TRBJ2-3, with 10 bases fitting TRBD1. As DNA, the CDR3 is TGTGCCAGCAACCAGGGGACAGGGGCTGGAGATACGCAGTATTTT. Its protein product is CASNQGTGAGDTQYF.